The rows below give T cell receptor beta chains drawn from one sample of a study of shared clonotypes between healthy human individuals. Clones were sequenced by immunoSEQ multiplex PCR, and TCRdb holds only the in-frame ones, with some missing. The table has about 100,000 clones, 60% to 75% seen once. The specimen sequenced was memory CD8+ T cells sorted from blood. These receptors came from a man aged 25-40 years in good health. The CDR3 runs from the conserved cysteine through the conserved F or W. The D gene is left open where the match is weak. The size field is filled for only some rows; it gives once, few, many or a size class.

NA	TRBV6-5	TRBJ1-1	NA	CASRDGPGAFF	TGTGCCAGCAGGGACGGCCCGGGGGCTTTCTTT
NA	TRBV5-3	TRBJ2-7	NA	CASSLHEQYF	TGTGCCAGCAGCTTACACGAGCAGTACTTC
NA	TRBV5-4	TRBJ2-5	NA	CASSSSGREETQYF	TGTGCCAGCAGCTCCTCGGGGAGAGAGGAGACCCAGTACTTC
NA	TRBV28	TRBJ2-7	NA	CASPGFYDEQYF	TGTGCCAGCCCGGGCTTTTACGACGAGCAGTACTTC
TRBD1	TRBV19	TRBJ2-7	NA	CASSHRGRVREQYF	TGTGCCAGTAGTCACAGGGGGCGGGTTCGCGAGCAGTACTTC
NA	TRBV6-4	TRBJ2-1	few	CASSDSVGHNNEQFF	TGTGCCAGCAGTGATAGCGTGGGCCATAACAATGAGCAGTTCTTC
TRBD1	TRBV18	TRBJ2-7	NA	CATSSDRVTYEQYF	TGTGCCACCTCATCGGACAGGGTGACCTACGAGCAGTACTTC
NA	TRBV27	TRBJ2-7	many	CASSFQARSYEQYF	TGTGCCAGCAGTTTCCAGGCCAGGTCCTACGAGCAGTACTTC
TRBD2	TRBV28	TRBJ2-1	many	CASSSGTSGNLAGDEQFF	TGTGCCAGCAGTTCCGGGACTAGCGGGAATTTGGCCGGGGATGAGCAGTTCTTC
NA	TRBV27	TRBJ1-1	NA	CASSFGGPTEAFF	TGTGCCAGCAGTTTTGGGGGTCCGACTGAAGCTTTCTTT
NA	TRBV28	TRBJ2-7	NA	CASSPPGSSYEQYF	TGTGCCAGCAGTCCCCCGGGAAGCTCCTACGAGCAGTACTTC
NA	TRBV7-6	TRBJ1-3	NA	CASSPDFSSGNTIYF	TGTGCCAGCAGCCCCGATTTTAGCTCTGGAAACACCATATATTTT
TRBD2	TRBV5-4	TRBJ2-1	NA	CASSSLAGLRYNEQFF	TGTGCCAGCAGCTCTTTAGCGGGGCTCCGCTACAATGAGCAGTTCTTC
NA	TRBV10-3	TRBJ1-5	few	CAISELAGQNQPQHF	TGTGCCATCAGTGAGTTGGCAGGGCAAAATCAGCCCCAGCATTTT
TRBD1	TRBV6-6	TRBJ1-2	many	CASRDRGIENYGYTF	TGTGCCAGCAGGGACAGGGGAATAGAGAACTATGGCTACACCTTC
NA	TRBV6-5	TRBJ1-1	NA	CASSINHGNTEAFF	TGTGCCAGCAGTATCAACCACGGTAACACTGAAGCTTTCTTT
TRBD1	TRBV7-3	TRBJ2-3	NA	CASSATGGGDTQYF	TGTGCCAGCAGCGCCACAGGGGGCGGTGATACGCAGTATTTT
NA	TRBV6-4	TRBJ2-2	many	CASSEQGQLGELFF	TGTGCCAGCAGTGAGCAGGGGCAGCTCGGGGAGCTGTTTTTT
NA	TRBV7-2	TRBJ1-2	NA	CASVPMGAARGYTF	TGTGCCAGCGTACCTATGGGGGCGGCCAGGGGCTACACCTTC
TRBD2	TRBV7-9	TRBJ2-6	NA	CASKVPGGGANVLTF	TGTGCCAGCAAGGTCCCGGGGGGTGGGGCCAACGTCCTGACTTTC
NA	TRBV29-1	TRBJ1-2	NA	CSVEPGPGTYGYTF	TGCAGCGTTGAACCCGGGCCAGGGACCTATGGCTACACCTTC
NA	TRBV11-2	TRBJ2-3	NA	CASSPSAWARDTQYF	TGTGCCAGCAGCCCAAGTGCATGGGCACGAGATACGCAGTATTTT
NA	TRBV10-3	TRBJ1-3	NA	CAISETSGPGNTIYF	TGTGCCATCAGTGAAACTTCAGGGCCTGGAAACACCATATATTTT
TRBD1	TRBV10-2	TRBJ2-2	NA	CASRTGGRNTGELFF	TGCGCCAGCAGGACAGGGGGCCGGAACACCGGGGAGCTGTTTTTT
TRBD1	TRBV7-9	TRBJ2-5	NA	CASSLSRGLETQYF	TGTGCCAGCAGCTTAAGCAGGGGGCTCGAGACCCAGTACTTC
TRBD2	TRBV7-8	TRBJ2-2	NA	CASSLGLAGSGGELFF	TGTGCCAGCAGCTTAGGACTAGCGGGATCGGGCGGGGAGCTGTTTTTT
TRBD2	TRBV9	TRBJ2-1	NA	CASSPTSGRGNEQFF	TGTGCCAGCAGCCCTACTAGCGGGAGGGGCAATGAGCAGTTCTTC
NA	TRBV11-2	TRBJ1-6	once	CASRPLVAESSYNSPLHF	TGTGCCAGCAGACCGTTGGTGGCAGAGAGCTCCTATAATTCACCCCTCCACTTT
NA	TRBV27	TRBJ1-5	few	CASSSFGSYGNQPQHF	TGTGCCAGCAGTTCGTTTGGCTCATACGGCAATCAGCCCCAGCATTTT
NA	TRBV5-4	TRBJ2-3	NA	CASSLDRPDTQYF	TGTGCCAGCAGCTTGGACAGACCAGATACGCAGTATTTT
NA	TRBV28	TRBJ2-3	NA	CASSFTRDTQYF	TGTGCCAGCAGTTTTACGAGGGATACGCAGTATTTT